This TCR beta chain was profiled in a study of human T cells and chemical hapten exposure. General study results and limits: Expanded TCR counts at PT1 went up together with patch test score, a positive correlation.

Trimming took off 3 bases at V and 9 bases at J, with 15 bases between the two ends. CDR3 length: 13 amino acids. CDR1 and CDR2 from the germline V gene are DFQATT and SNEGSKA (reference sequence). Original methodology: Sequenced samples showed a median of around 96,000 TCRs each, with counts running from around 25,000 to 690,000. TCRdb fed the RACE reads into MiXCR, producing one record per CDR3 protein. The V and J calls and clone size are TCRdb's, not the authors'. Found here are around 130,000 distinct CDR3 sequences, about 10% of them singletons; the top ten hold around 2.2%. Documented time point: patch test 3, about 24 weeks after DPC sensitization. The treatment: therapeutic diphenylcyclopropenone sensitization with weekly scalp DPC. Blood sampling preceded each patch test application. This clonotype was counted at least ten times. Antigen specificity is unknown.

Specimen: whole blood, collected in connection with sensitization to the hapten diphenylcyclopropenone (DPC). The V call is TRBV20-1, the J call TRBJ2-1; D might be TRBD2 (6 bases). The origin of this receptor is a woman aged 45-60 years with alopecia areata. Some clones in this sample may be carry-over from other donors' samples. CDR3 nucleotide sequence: TGCAGTGCTAGCGGGACTTACCTCGGTGAGCAGTTCTTC. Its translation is CSASGTYLGEQFF.